These T cell receptor beta chains were read from a single sample in a study of blood T cell repertoires in COVID-19. Sequencing was performed with immunoSEQ multiplex PCR; in TCRdb, only in-frame clones are kept and a portion is missing. The sample yields under 200,000 clones, 88% seen once. Sequencing was carried out using peripheral blood. The receptors come from a man aged 45 to 65 who had recovered from COVID-19. The CDR3 runs from the conserved cysteine through the conserved F or W. Each record gives: D gene, V gene, J gene, clone size, CDR3 protein, CDR3 DNA. The D gene is left open where the match is weak. Size values are once, few and many counts, or a class for expanded clones, and some rows have none.

D gene: TRBD2; V gene: TRBV2; J gene: TRBJ2-1; clone size: .; CDR3 protein: CASSPTSGRANNEQFF; CDR3 DNA: TGTGCCAGCAGTCCGACTAGCGGGAGGGCCAACAATGAGCAGTTCTTC
D gene: .; V gene: TRBV2; J gene: TRBJ2-2; clone size: .; CDR3 protein: CASSYLGGNTGELFF; CDR3 DNA: TGTGCCAGCAGTTATCTAGGGGGGAACACCGGGGAGCTGTTTTTT
D gene: .; V gene: TRBV3-1/TRBV3-2; J gene: TRBJ1-2; clone size: .; CDR3 protein: CASSQGTQGYGYTF; CDR3 DNA: TGTGCCAGCAGCCAAGGAACCCAGGGGTATGGCTACACCTTC
D gene: .; V gene: TRBV7-3; J gene: TRBJ2-1; clone size: .; CDR3 protein: CASSPLAGLPNEQFF; CDR3 DNA: TGTGCCAGCAGCCCACTAGCTGGTCTCCCCAATGAGCAGTTCTTC
D gene: TRBD2; V gene: TRBV7-2; J gene: TRBJ2-2; clone size: .; CDR3 protein: CASGRGGNTGELFF; CDR3 DNA: TGTGCCAGCGGACGCGGGGGGAACACCGGGGAGCTGTTTTTT
D gene: TRBD1; V gene: TRBV27; J gene: TRBJ2-7; clone size: once; CDR3 protein: CASSRAGTGSYEQYF; CDR3 DNA: TGTGCCAGCAGTCGAGCCGGGACAGGGTCCTACGAGCAGTACTTC
D gene: .; V gene: TRBV6-5; J gene: TRBJ2-7; clone size: .; CDR3 protein: CASMISGVTYEQYF; CDR3 DNA: TGTGCCAGCATGATTAGCGGAGTAACCTACGAGCAGTACTTC
D gene: TRBD1; V gene: TRBV27; J gene: TRBJ2-7; clone size: .; CDR3 protein: CASSFGRGTGIYEQYF; CDR3 DNA: TGTGCCAGCAGTTTCGGGCGGGGGACAGGGATCTACGAGCAGTACTTC
D gene: .; V gene: TRBV7-9; J gene: TRBJ2-7; clone size: .; CDR3 protein: CASSLPVVGGSYEQYF; CDR3 DNA: TGTGCCAGCAGCTTACCCGTTGTCGGGGGATCCTACGAGCAGTACTTC
D gene: TRBD1; V gene: TRBV7-2; J gene: TRBJ2-7; clone size: .; CDR3 protein: CASSLASGGSYEQYF; CDR3 DNA: TGTGCCAGCAGCTTAGCATCAGGGGGCTCCTACGAGCAGTACTTC
D gene: .; V gene: TRBV9; J gene: TRBJ1-3; clone size: .; CDR3 protein: CASSVESFSGNTIYF; CDR3 DNA: TGTGCCAGCAGCGTAGAATCATTCTCTGGAAACACCATATATTTT
D gene: TRBD1; V gene: TRBV28; J gene: TRBJ2-2; clone size: .; CDR3 protein: CASSWTGTTGELFF; CDR3 DNA: TGTGCCAGCAGTTGGACAGGGACCACCGGGGAGCTGTTTTTT
D gene: .; V gene: TRBV4-1; J gene: TRBJ2-7; clone size: .; CDR3 protein: CASSQDPGSYEQYF; CDR3 DNA: TGCGCCAGCAGCCAAGATCCAGGTTCCTACGAGCAGTACTTC
D gene: TRBD2; V gene: TRBV27; J gene: TRBJ2-3; clone size: once; CDR3 protein: CASSPYGTSVEDTQYF; CDR3 DNA: TGTGCCAGCAGCCCCTATGGGACTAGCGTAGAAGATACGCAGTATTTT
D gene: .; V gene: TRBV5-1; J gene: TRBJ1-4; clone size: .; CDR3 protein: CASSLDLANEKLFF; CDR3 DNA: TGCGCCAGCAGCTTGGACTTGGCTAATGAAAAACTGTTTTTT
D gene: TRBD2; V gene: TRBV9; J gene: TRBJ2-3; clone size: .; CDR3 protein: CASSVDGGTDTQYF; CDR3 DNA: TGTGCCAGCAGCGTAGACGGGGGGACAGATACGCAGTATTTT
D gene: .; V gene: TRBV28; J gene: TRBJ1-1; clone size: .; CDR3 protein: CASSLGAPTVHTEAFF; CDR3 DNA: TGTGCCAGCAGTTTAGGGGCCCCGACAGTCCACACTGAAGCTTTCTTT
D gene: .; V gene: TRBV10-1; J gene: TRBJ1-4; clone size: .; CDR3 protein: CASTQAREKLFF; CDR3 DNA: TGCGCCAGCACCCAGGCCCGGGAAAAACTGTTTTTT
D gene: TRBD1; V gene: TRBV29-1; J gene: TRBJ1-1; clone size: .; CDR3 protein: CSVEVTGQGAEAFF; CDR3 DNA: TGCAGCGTTGAAGTAACTGGGCAGGGGGCGGAAGCTTTCTTT
D gene: TRBD2; V gene: TRBV4-2; J gene: TRBJ2-3; clone size: .; CDR3 protein: CASSQAERGGSTDTQYF; CDR3 DNA: TGTGCCAGCAGCCAAGCGGAGCGGGGGGGAAGCACAGATACGCAGTATTTT
D gene: TRBD2; V gene: TRBV5-1; J gene: TRBJ2-2; clone size: .; CDR3 protein: CASSPTSGVTGELFF; CDR3 DNA: TGCGCCAGCAGCCCGACTAGCGGGGTAACCGGGGAGCTGTTTTTT
D gene: .; V gene: TRBV12-3/TRBV12-4; J gene: TRBJ1-5; clone size: .; CDR3 protein: CASSFSPNQPQHF; CDR3 DNA: TGTGCCAGCAGTTTTTCTCCCAATCAGCCCCAGCATTTT
D gene: .; V gene: TRBV5-1; J gene: TRBJ2-1; clone size: .; CDR3 protein: CASSLGVQGRYNEQFF; CDR3 DNA: TGCGCCAGCAGCTTGGGGGTGCAGGGTCGATACAATGAGCAGTTCTTC
D gene: TRBD2; V gene: TRBV19; J gene: TRBJ2-1; clone size: .; CDR3 protein: CASSSSGSSYNEQFF; CDR3 DNA: TGTGCCAGTAGTTCAAGCGGGAGCTCCTACAATGAGCAGTTCTTC
D gene: TRBD1; V gene: TRBV30; J gene: TRBJ1-2; clone size: .; CDR3 protein: CAWTSSGTGGEGYTF; CDR3 DNA: TGTGCCTGGACATCTTCCGGGACAGGGGGCGAAGGCTACACCTTC
D gene: .; V gene: TRBV9; J gene: TRBJ2-3; clone size: .; CDR3 protein: CASSVLSARTDTQYF; CDR3 DNA: TGTGCCAGCAGCGTACTAAGCGCCCGCACAGATACGCAGTATTTT
D gene: .; V gene: TRBV19; J gene: TRBJ1-1; clone size: .; CDR3 protein: CASTRQAKVVNTEAFF; CDR3 DNA: TGTGCCAGTACCCGACAGGCTAAAGTAGTGAACACTGAAGCTTTCTTT
D gene: .; V gene: TRBV12-3/TRBV12-4; J gene: TRBJ2-1; clone size: few; CDR3 protein: CASSSTNEQFF; CDR3 DNA: TGTGCCAGCAGTTCAACTAATGAGCAGTTCTTC
D gene: .; V gene: TRBV6-2/TRBV6-3; J gene: TRBJ2-3; clone size: .; CDR3 protein: CASSPGGIGGRSTDTQYF; CDR3 DNA: TGTGCCAGCAGCCCCGGGGGTATCGGGGGGCGTAGCACAGATACGCAGTATTTT
D gene: TRBD2; V gene: TRBV19; J gene: TRBJ2-1; clone size: .; CDR3 protein: CASSWASGRAQYNEQFF; CDR3 DNA: TGTGCCAGTAGCTGGGCTAGCGGGAGGGCCCAGTACAATGAGCAGTTCTTC
D gene: .; V gene: TRBV7-9; J gene: TRBJ1-2; clone size: .; CDR3 protein: CASSQRRGMKDGYTF; CDR3 DNA: TGTGCCAGCTCGCAGAGGCGGGGGATGAAGGATGGCTACACCTTC
D gene: TRBD2; V gene: TRBV19; J gene: TRBJ2-2; clone size: few; CDR3 protein: CASSIYGGDTGELFF; CDR3 DNA: TGTGCCAGTAGTATTTATGGGGGGGACACCGGGGAGCTGTTTTTT